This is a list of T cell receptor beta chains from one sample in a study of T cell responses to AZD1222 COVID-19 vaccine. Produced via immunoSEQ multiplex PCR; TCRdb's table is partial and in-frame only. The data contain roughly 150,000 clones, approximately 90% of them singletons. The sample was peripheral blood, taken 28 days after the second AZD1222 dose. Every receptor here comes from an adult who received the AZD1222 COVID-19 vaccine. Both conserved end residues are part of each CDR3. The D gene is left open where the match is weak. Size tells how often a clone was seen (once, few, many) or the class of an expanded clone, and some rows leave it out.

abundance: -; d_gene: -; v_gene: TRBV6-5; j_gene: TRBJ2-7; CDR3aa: CASSAILTAYEQYF; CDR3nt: TGTGCCAGCAGCGCCATCCTGACAGCCTACGAGCAGTACTTC
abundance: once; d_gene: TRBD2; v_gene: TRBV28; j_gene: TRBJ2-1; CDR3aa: CASSAPGGRSNEQFF; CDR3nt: TGTGCCAGCAGCGCTCCGGGCGGGAGAAGCAATGAGCAGTTCTTC
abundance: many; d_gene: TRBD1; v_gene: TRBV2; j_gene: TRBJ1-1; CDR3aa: CASRAGQQNTEAFF; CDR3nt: TGTGCCAGCAGGGCGGGACAGCAGAACACTGAAGCTTTCTTT
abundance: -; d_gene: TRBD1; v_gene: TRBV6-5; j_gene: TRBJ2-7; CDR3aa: CASTRYGGQGYEQYF; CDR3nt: TGTGCCAGCACACGCTACGGGGGACAGGGTTACGAGCAGTACTTC
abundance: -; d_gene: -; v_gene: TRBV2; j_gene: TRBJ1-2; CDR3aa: CASISQGGVNYGYTF; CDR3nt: TGTGCCAGCATTTCTCAAGGGGGGGTTAACTATGGCTACACCTTC
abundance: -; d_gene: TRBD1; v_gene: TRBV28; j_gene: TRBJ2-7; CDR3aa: CASSSPGTASYEQYF; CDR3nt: TGTGCCAGCAGTTCCCCCGGGACAGCCTCCTACGAGCAGTACTTC
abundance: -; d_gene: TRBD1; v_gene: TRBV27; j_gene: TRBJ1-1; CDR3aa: CASSFGTGPEAFF; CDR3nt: TGTGCCAGCAGTTTTGGGACAGGGCCTGAAGCTTTCTTT
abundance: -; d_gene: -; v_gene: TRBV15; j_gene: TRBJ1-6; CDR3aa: CATSREQGSPLHF; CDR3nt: TGTGCCACCAGCAGAGAGCAGGGCTCACCCCTCCACTTT
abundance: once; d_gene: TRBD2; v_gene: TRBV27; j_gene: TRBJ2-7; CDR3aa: CASSRGGGTANSYEQYF; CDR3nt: TGTGCCAGCAGTCGTGGGGGGGGGACTGCCAACTCCTACGAGCAGTACTTC
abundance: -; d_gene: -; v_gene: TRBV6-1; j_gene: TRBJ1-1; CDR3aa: CASSEQTAATEAFF; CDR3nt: TGTGCCAGCAGTGAGCAAACAGCGGCCACTGAAGCTTTCTTT
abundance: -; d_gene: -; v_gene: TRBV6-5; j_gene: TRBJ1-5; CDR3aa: CASSYSGTDSNQPQHF; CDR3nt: TGTGCCAGCAGTTACTCAGGAACGGATAGCAATCAGCCCCAGCATTTT
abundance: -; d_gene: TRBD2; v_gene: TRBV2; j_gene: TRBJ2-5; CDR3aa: CASSDRGVSGIGGETQYF; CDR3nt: TGTGCCAGCAGTGATCGAGGGGTTAGCGGGATAGGAGGAGAGACCCAGTACTTC
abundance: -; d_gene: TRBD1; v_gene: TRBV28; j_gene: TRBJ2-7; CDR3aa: CASSWPGQSVGEQYF; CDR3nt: TGTGCCAGCAGTTGGCCGGGACAGAGCGTGGGGGAGCAGTACTTC
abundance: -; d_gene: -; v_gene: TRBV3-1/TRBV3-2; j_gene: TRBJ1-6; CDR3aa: CASSLFGDTNSPLHF; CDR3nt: TGTGCCAGCAGTCTCTTTGGGGACACTAATTCACCCCTCCACTTT
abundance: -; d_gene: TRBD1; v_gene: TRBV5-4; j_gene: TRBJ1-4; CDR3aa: CASSPDRGYEKLFF; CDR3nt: TGTGCCAGCAGCCCGGACAGGGGTTATGAAAAACTGTTTTTT
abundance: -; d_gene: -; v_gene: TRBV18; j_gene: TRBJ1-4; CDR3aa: CASSPGPNNEKLFF; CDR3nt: TGTGCCAGCTCACCGGGACCGAATAATGAAAAACTGTTTTTT
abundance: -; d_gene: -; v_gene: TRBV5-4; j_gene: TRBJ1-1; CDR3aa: CASSLAGGNTEAFF; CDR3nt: TGTGCCAGCAGCTTGGCCGGCGGGAACACTGAAGCTTTCTTT
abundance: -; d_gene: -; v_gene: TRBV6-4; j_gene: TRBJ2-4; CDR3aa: CASSAHGSQNIQYF; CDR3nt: TGTGCCAGCAGTGCCCACGGGAGCCAAAACATTCAGTACTTC
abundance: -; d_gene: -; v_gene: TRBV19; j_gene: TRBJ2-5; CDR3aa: CASTLSRGAGETQYF; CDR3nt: TGTGCCAGTACCCTATCCCGGGGGGCTGGGGAGACCCAGTACTTC
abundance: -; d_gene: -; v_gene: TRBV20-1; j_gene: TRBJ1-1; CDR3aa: CSASLQGNTEAFF; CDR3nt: TGCAGTGCTAGTTTACAGGGGAACACTGAAGCTTTCTTT
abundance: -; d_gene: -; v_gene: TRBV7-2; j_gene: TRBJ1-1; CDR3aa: CASSAQGGTEAFF; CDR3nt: TGTGCCAGCAGCGCACAGGGTGGGACTGAAGCTTTCTTT
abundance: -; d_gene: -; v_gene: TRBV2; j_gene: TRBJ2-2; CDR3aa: CASSEDRVNTGELFF; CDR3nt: TGTGCCAGCAGTGAAGACAGGGTGAACACCGGGGAGCTGTTTTTT
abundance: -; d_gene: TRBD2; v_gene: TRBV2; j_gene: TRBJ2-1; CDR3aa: CASSDPGLAGGNEQFF; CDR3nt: TGTGCCAGCAGCGACCCCGGTCTAGCGGGAGGGAATGAGCAGTTCTTC
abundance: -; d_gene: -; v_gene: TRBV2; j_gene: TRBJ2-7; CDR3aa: CASRGGYEQYF; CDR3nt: TGTGCCAGCAGGGGGGGCTACGAGCAGTACTTC
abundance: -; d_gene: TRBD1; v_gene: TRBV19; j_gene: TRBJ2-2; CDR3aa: CASRFRDRAIGELFF; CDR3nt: TGTGCCAGTAGGTTCCGGGACAGGGCGATCGGGGAGCTGTTTTTT
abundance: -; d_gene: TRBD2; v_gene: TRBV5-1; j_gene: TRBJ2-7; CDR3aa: CASSLETSGRAEQYF; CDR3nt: TGCGCCAGCAGCTTGGAGACTAGCGGGAGAGCCGAGCAGTACTTC
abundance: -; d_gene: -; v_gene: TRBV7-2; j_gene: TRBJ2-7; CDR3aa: CASSLATGYSYEQYF; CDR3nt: TGTGCCAGCAGCTTAGCGACGGGTTACTCCTACGAGCAGTACTTC
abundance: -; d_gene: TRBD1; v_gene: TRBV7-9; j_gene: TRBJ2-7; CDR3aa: CASSPGQIGEQYF; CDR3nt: TGTGCCAGCAGTCCGGGACAGATTGGCGAGCAGTACTTC
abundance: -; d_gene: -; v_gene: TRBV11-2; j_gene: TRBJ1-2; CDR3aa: CASTTLMFGYGYTF; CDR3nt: TGTGCCAGCACCACACTGATGTTCGGATATGGCTACACCTTC
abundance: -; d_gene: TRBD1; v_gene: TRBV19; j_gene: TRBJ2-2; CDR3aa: CASSSTGVPGELFF; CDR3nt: TGTGCCAGTAGTTCAACAGGGGTTCCCGGGGAGCTGTTTTTT
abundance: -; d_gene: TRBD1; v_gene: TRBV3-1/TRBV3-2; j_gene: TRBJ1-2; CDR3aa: CASSPRIGGPYGYTF; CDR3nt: TGTGCCAGCAGCCCTCGTATAGGGGGCCCCTATGGCTACACCTTC
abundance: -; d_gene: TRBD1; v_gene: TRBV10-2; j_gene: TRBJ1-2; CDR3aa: CASSMTGLNYGYTF; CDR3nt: TGCGCCAGCAGCATGACAGGGTTGAACTATGGCTACACCTTC
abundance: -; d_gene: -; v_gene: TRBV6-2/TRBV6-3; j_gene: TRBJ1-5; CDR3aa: CASSPESNQPQHF; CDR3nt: TGTGCCAGCAGCCCAGAAAGCAATCAGCCCCAGCATTTT
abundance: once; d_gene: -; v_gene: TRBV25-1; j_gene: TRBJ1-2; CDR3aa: CASSDPGEGYTF; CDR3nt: TGTGCCAGCAGTGACCCCGGCGAAGGCTACACCTTC
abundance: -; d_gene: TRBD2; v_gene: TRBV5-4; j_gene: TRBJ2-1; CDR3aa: CASSYVAGAYNEQFF; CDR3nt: TGTGCCAGCAGCTACGTAGCGGGAGCCTACAATGAGCAGTTCTTC
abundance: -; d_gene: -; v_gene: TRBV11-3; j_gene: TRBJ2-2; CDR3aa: CASSFRGANTGELFF; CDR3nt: TGTGCCAGCAGCTTCAGGGGGGCGAACACCGGGGAGCTGTTTTTT
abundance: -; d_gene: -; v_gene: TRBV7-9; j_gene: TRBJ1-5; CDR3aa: CASSLSTDSNQPQHF; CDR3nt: TGTGCCAGCAGCTTGTCTACAGATAGCAATCAGCCCCAGCATTTT
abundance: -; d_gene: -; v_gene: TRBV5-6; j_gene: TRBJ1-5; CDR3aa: CASSWGGAPRNQPQHF; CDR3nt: TGTGCCAGCAGCTGGGGCGGTGCGCCTCGCAATCAGCCCCAGCATTTT